The TCR beta chain described here comes from a study of cytomegalovirus exposure and HLA in healthy donors. Study-wide findings and caveats: The study designated about 160 TCR beta chains cytomegalovirus-associated. Through in vitro validation, a few CMV-associated chains were shown to be specific for CMV antigens.

Points on this clone: No antigen is known for it.

Sequencing was performed with immunoSEQ multiplex PCR; in TCRdb, only in-frame clones are kept and a portion is missing. The sample gives around 120,000 clones, approximately 88% of which show up once; about 1.8% is in the top ten. CDR3 length equals 11 residues. The V end was cut by 8 bases, the J end by 4 bases, with 6 bases between. Germline V lookup: CDR1 MNHEY, CDR2 SVGAGI. This clonotype originated in a man aged 18-30 years in good health and CMV-seronegative. The rearrangement joins TRBV6-5 to TRBJ1-3, with D unresolved. Sample: PBMCs. CDR3 loop: CASGEGNTIYF. The DNA for the CDR3 is TGTGCCAGCGGTGAGGGAAACACCATATATTTT.